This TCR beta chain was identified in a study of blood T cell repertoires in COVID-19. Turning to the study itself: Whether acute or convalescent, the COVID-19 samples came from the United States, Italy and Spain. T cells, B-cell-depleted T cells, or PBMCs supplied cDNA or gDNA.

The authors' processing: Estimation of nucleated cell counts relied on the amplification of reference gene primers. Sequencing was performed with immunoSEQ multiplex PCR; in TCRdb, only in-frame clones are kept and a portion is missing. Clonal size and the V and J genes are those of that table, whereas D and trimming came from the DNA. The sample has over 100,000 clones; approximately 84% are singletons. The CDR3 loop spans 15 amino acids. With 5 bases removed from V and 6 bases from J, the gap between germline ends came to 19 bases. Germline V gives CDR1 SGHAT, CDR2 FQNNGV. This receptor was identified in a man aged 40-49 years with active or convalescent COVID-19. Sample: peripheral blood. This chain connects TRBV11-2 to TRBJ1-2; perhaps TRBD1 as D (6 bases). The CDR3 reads CASSPLRTDRDGYTF. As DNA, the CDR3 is TGTGCCAGCAGCCCTCTTAGGACAGATCGTGATGGCTACACCTTC. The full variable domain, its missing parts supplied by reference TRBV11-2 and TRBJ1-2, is EAGVAQSPRYKIIEKRQSVAFWCNPISGHATLYWYQQILGQGPKLLIQFQNNGVVDDSQLPKDRFSAERLKGVDSTLKIQPAKLEDSAVYLCASSPLRTDRDGYTFGSGTRLTVV.